Described below is a single TCR beta chain sequence and its context. The record originates from a study of T-cell memory formation after mild COVID-19. CDR3 length: 12 residues. V was clipped by 10 bases and J by 7 bases, with 16 bases between them. Per germline, CDR1 MNHEY and CDR2 SVGAGI. TCRdb processed the 5' RACE reads anew with MiXCR; each CDR3 protein has one entry. The sample includes hundreds of thousands of distinct CDR3 sequences, around 27% of them seen just once. This receptor was taken from an adult woman who had mild COVID-19 (a few samples of this study predate the infection). Cell type and time point are not known. The chain combines TRBV6-5 with TRBJ1-2, with TRBD1 as a possible D gene (6 bases). Material for sequencing was PBMCs or a T cell subset sorted from them (not recorded which). The DNA of the CDR3 is TGTGCCACCGGGGGGCGGCAGTTTGGCTACACCTTC. Its translation is CATGGRQFGYTF.